These 20 T cell receptor beta chains share one sample of origin, sequenced in a study of OX40 agonist ivuxolimab in advanced cancers. Profiling relied on immunoSEQ multiplex PCR, and the TCRdb table lists in-frame clones only, not all of them. Of about 80,000 clones in the sample, 92% were seen once. Sample: CD4+ or CD8+ T cells sorted from blood, taken in a trial of the OX40 agonist ivuxolimab. The receptors were sampled from an adult with an advanced solid tumor such as melanoma, head and neck, liver or kidney cancer.

V gene TRBV27 combines with J gene TRBJ1-1; possibly TRBD1 for D (5 bases). V was shortened by 5 bases and J by 11 bases, with 18 bases between the two germline ends. The V gene's germline CDR1 is MNHEY and CDR2 SMNVEV (reference sequence). There are 13 residues in the CDR3. CDR3 sequence (DNA): TGTGCCAGCAGTGTGGGGGGTGAGTTCCTCGCTTTCTTT. Its translation is CASSVGGEFLAFF.

The V call is TRBV21-1, the J call TRBJ1-2; TRBD1, as called in the table, went unchecked against the DNA. TRBV21-1 is a listed pseudogene. The CDR3 runs to 18 residues. Here the CDR3 DNA reads TGTGCCAGCAGCACCGGGTGGGGTGACAGGGCATCTAACTATGGCTACACCTTC. This gives the protein CASSTGWGDRASNYGYTF.

This clone was found once. The chain has TRBV4-3 and TRBJ1-1; TRBD1 matches 8 bases. V dropped 3 bases and J dropped 4; count of bases not matched to a gene: 10. Per germline, CDR1 LGHNA and CDR2 YSLEER. CDR3 length equals 16 residues. The CDR3 sequence is CASSQGIQGEVTEAFF. CDR3 sequence (DNA): TGCGCCAGCAGCCAGGGGATACAGGGGGAGGTCACTGAAGCTTTCTTT.

This chain connects TRBV27 to TRBJ1-2, with a weak D call TRBD1 (6 bases). V dropped 3 bases and J dropped 2 bases, with 13 bases sitting between them. Germline CDR1 reads MNHEY; CDR2 reads SMNVEV (reference sequence). This CDR3 has 15 residues. Written as DNA, the CDR3 is TGTGCCAGCAGTTTTTACGGGGGCTTAAACTATGGCTACACCTTC. Encoded protein: CASSFYGGLNYGYTF.

The chain recombines TRBV27 with TRBJ2-6; D is unresolved. The CDR3 is 14 amino acids. Germline V gives CDR1 MNHEY, CDR2 SMNVEV (reference sequence). Deletions cut 4 bases from V and 4 bases from J, with 8 bases between. The CDR3 nucleotides read TGTGCCAGCAGTTGGTTCCCCGGGGCCAACGTCCTGACTTTC. It translates to CASSWFPGANVLTF. The whole variable domain, remainder taken from reference TRBV27 and TRBJ2-6, is EAQVTQNPRYLITVTGKKLTVTCSQNMNHEYMSWYRQDPGLGLRQIYYSMNVEVTDKGDVPEGYKVSRKEKRNFPLILESPSPNQTSLYFCASSWFPGANVLTFGAGSRLTVL.

V gene TRBV9 combines with J gene TRBJ2-3; D is perhaps TRBD2 (6 bases). The CDR3 covers 16 residues. V was clipped by 0 bases and J by 1 base, with 12 bases between them. Germline CDR1 and CDR2: SGDLS and YYNGEE. CDR3 sequence reads: CASSVGGQRGTDTQYF. DNA for the CDR3: TGTGCCAGCAGCGTAGGTGGCCAGCGGGGCACAGATACGCAGTATTTT.

In this sample, this clone turned up a few times. This rearrangement joins TRBV7-8 to TRBJ1-2, with D unresolved. The V and J ends lost 2 bases and 3 bases respectively, with 7 bases between them. Germline CDR1 and CDR2: SGHVS and FQNEAQ. The CDR3 covers 13 residues. DNA of the CDR3: TGTGCCAGCAGCTTATTCGGGGACTATGGCTACACCTTC. It specifies CASSLFGDYGYTF.

The chain combines TRBV6-5 with TRBJ2-7; no clear D gene. The CDR3 contains 13 residues. Germline V gene sequence: CDR1 MNHEY, CDR2 SVGAGI. The V end lost 3 bases, the J end lost 6 bases, and 12 bases lay between the germline ends. CDR3 bases: TGTGCCAGCAGTTATGGGCCCCTGATCGAGCAGTACTTC. Protein sequence: CASSYGPLIEQYF.

This clone was picked up one time. This chain uses TRBV5-1 with TRBJ1-1, with 7 bases fitting TRBD1. Losses at the gene ends were 0 bases for V and 7 bases for J; bases not matched to a gene: 3. CDR1 is SGHRS, CDR2 YFSETQ, per germline. The CDR3 totals 13 residues. For the CDR3, the DNA is TGCGCCAGCAGCTTGGGGACAGGTATTGAAGCTTTCTTT. This codes for CASSLGTGIEAFF.

The V call is TRBV27, the J call TRBJ2-7; maybe TRBD2 (6 bases). The CDR3 spans 17 residues. CDR1 and CDR2 (germline): MNHEY, SMNVEV (reference sequence). Trimming removed 0 bases from V and 1 base from J, with 16 bases in between. CDR3 sequence reads: CASSLSWGDGGSYEQYF. As DNA, the CDR3 is TGTGCCAGCAGTTTATCTTGGGGGGACGGAGGGTCCTACGAGCAGTACTTC.

In DNA form, the CDR3 reads TGTGCCAGCAGTTACACAGGAGGGGAGACCCAGTACTTC. Amino acid sequence: CASSYTGGETQYF. The J gene is TRBJ2-5, the V gene TRBV6-5; TRBD2 is a possible D gene (6 bases). The V end lost 2 bases, the J end lost 5 bases, and 9 bases lay between the germline ends. There are 13 residues in the CDR3. The germline V gene encodes CDR1 MNHEY and CDR2 SVGAGI.

The V call is TRBV27, the J call TRBJ2-7; TRBD2 aligns across 9 bases. After removal of 5 bases from V and 2 bases from J, the junction contained 7 bases not matched to a gene. The CDR3 consists of 15 residues. Germline V gene lookup returns CDR1 MNHEY and CDR2 SMNVEV (reference sequence). CDR3 sequence: CASSNGLAPTYEQYF. In DNA form, the CDR3 reads TGTGCCAGCAGTAACGGACTAGCGCCTACCTACGAGCAGTACTTC.

About this clone itself: The same CDR3 can be traced to other DNA sequences in this sample. The rearrangement uses TRBV19 and TRBJ2-3; no definite D call. Germline V CDR1 and CDR2: LNHDA, SQIVND (reference sequence). The CDR3 spans 13 residues. The germline V and J ends were trimmed by 3 bases and 2 bases, with 6 bases remaining between them. Written as DNA, the CDR3 is TGTGCCAGTAGTATCGTCGTCACAGATACGCAGTATTTT. Protein: CASSIVVTDTQYF. Drawing the rest from reference TRBV19 and TRBJ2-3, the complete variable domain is DGGITQSPKYLFRKEGQNVTLSCEQNLNHDAMYWYRQDPGQGLRLIYYSQIVNDFQKGDIAEGYSVSREKKESFPLTVTSAQKNPTAFYLCASSIVVTDTQYFGPGTRLTVL.

This chain uses TRBV30 with TRBJ2-7; a possible D gene is TRBD1 (6 bases). Germline assignment: CDR1 GTSNPN and CDR2 SVGIG (reference sequence). Trimming cost V 7 bases and J 2 bases, with 18 bases left between them. CDR3 size: 14 residues. DNA of the CDR3: TGTGCCTCTTCGGCCGGGACATACCCCTACGAGCAGTACTTC. This codes for CASSAGTYPYEQYF.

The chain has TRBV4-1 and TRBJ2-5; unclear D gene. The V and J ends lost 7 bases and 0 bases respectively, with 9 bases between them. This CDR3 has 13 residues. Germline CDR1 MGHRA, CDR2 YSYEKL. CDR3 protein: CASKASNQETQYF. CDR3 nucleotide sequence: TGCGCCAGCAAGGCGTCAAACCAAGAGACCCAGTACTTC.

CDR3 protein: CASSTRLAGGPTPETQYF. Here the CDR3 DNA reads TGTGCCAGCAGCACGCGACTAGCGGGGGGGCCGACCCCCGAGACCCAGTACTTC. This rearrangement joins TRBV7-8 to TRBJ2-5; TRBD2 agrees at 14 bases. Looked up from germline, CDR1 is SGHVS and CDR2 is FQNEAQ. The CDR3 contains 18 residues. V lost 5 bases and J lost 5; bases outside the gene matches: 13.

This chain links TRBV6-5 with TRBJ2-1; D unresolved. The length of the CDR3 is 15 residues. Deletions cut 0 bases from V and 5 bases from J, with 11 bases between. The germline V gene encodes CDR1 MNHEY and CDR2 SVGAGI. CDR3 DNA sequence: TGTGCCAGCAGTTACTCGGTGTTGTGGAACAATGAGCAGTTCTTC. Protein: CASSYSVLWNNEQFF.

This clone has only one observation. V usage is TRBV5-1 and J usage is TRBJ2-1; D is unresolved. The CDR3 has 13 amino acids. The germline gives CDR1 SGHRS, CDR2 YFSETQ. V was clipped by 0 bases and J by 4 bases, with 5 bases between them. The CDR3 is CASSLGYYNEQFF. CDR3 DNA: TGCGCCAGCAGCTTGGGATATTACAATGAGCAGTTCTTC. Using reference TRBV5-1 and TRBJ2-1 for the parts outside the CDR3, the full variable domain is KAGVTQTPRYLIKTRGQQVTLSCSPISGHRSVSWYQQTPGQGLQFLFEYFSETQRNKGNFPGRFSGRQFSNSRSEMNVSTLELGDSALYLCASSLGYYNEQFFGPGTRLTVL.

The chain uses TRBV7-3 and TRBJ2-1, with unresolved D. Deletions cut 3 bases from V and 7 bases from J, with 13 bases between. Germline CDR1 and CDR2: SGHTA and FQGTGA. The CDR3 totals 14 residues. The CDR3, as DNA: TGTGCCAGCAGCTTCCAAGGTCCGCCAAATGAGCAGTTCTTC. Its translation is CASSFQGPPNEQFF.

The chain couples TRBV5-1 to TRBJ1-1; D is perhaps TRBD1 (6 bases). Trimming removed 0 bases at V and 0 bases at J, with 9 bases between. The CDR3 has 15 amino acids. The germline V gene encodes CDR1 SGHRS and CDR2 YFSETQ. This chain's CDR3 is CASSLARTVNTEAFF. DNA for the CDR3: TGCGCCAGCAGCTTGGCCCGGACAGTGAACACTGAAGCTTTCTTT.